This T cell receptor beta chain is drawn from a study of T cell responses to AZD1222 COVID-19 vaccine. Study-level background: Analyses pooled second doses at about 4 or about 12 weeks.

General study points: Among AZD1222 vaccinees, only six were seropositive at baseline. Clonal diversity was possibly underestimated, and the donors were mostly white British, with more females. Sampling that yielded the repertoires occurred only after the peak T cell response.

In the case of this clone: Its antigen is still unknown.

Method: immunoSEQ multiplex PCR; TCRdb's copy keeps in-frame clones and lacks some. Among roughly 260,000 clones, just over 90% were seen once, and the ten largest hold around 0.58%. Sequenced here: peripheral blood, sampled on day 0 of AZD1222 vaccination. This TCR was sampled from an adult in good health.

The CDR3 reads CASSPLSGAGTDTQYF. The DNA for the CDR3 is TGTGCCAGTAGTCCGCTTAGCGGGGCGGGCACAGATACGCAGTATTTT. V and J are TRBV19 and TRBJ2-3; 8 bases fit TRBD2. The germline V gene has CDR1 LNHDA and CDR2 SQIVND (reference sequence). Germline trimming cut 5 bases from V and 1 base from J; bases unmatched to any gene: 8. This CDR3 has 16 residues.